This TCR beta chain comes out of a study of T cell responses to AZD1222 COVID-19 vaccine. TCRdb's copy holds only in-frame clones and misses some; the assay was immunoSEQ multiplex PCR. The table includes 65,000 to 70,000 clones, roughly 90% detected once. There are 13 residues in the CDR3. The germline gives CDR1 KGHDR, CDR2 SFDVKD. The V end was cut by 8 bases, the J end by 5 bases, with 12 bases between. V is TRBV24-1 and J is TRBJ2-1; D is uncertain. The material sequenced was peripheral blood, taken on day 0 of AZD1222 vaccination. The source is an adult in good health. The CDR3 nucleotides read TGTGCCACCAAGAAGGCCAGTGACAATGAGCAGTTCTTC. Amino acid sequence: CATKKASDNEQFF.